The entry below gives a single T cell receptor (beta chain) sequence along with its context. Its antigen is not yet known. The input lacks base qualities; no much larger clone sits a single base away. TCRbeta CDR3 regions were amplified from genomic DNA by means of the immunoSEQ Assay, a bias-controlled multiplex PCR. In the authors' own workflow: Within the assay, amplification of reference gene primers was used to estimate how many nucleated cells each sample contained. Sequence reads were collapsed and filtered to measure the absolute abundance of every unique TCRbeta CDR3 rearrangement. For each sample, productive Simpson clonality was calculated by taking the square root of Simpson's diversity index across productive rearrangements. What TCRdb holds here is the immuneACCESS table cut down to in-frame rearrangements. Part of the clones is not present; checked against another copy, under half of the missing clones reflect an unresolved V gene, and the others are unexplained. That table furnishes V, J and clone size, whereas the DNA furnished D and trimming. The sample profile shows more than 200,000 clones; about nine tenths of them were found once. The top ten constitute about 6% of the sample.

In the prospective study, participants were roughly 18 to 90 years old, resided in fewer than 25 geographic areas of the United States, and were enrolled through a virtual design. To assign participants to cohorts, the prospective study relied on clinical history that participants themselves reported in a screening survey and a study questionnaire. In the prospective study, mobile phlebotomists collected whole blood, serum and a nasopharyngeal or oropharyngeal swab from each participant. Over a roughly two-month period, participants in the prospective study had the option of providing additional blood draws and questionnaires. Blood samples from the prospective study were shipped frozen or at room temperature prior to DNA extraction. The record originates from a study of blood T cell repertoires in COVID-19 (TCRdb year 2020). Background on the whole study: Collaborator samples came from the United States, Italy and Spain and covered acute and convalescent phases of COVID-19. The material from the prospective study consisted of cDNA or gDNA derived from T cells, B-cell-depleted T cells, or PBMCs. Deeply sampled blood TCRbeta repertoires from subjects exposed to, actively infected with, or recovered from COVID-19 were included in the dataset. The repertoires were released in a freely available public database intended as a resource for research on the immune response to SARS-CoV-2. The samples were drawn from the first 160 participants of the ongoing ImmuneRACE study and from 1,254 subjects provided by 6 global collaborators. Sample metadata almost always included a de-identified subject ID, COVID-19 status, age in years and sex. Where available, HLA class I and class II types were taken from metadata supplied by the sample provider and were not determined by assay-based typing.

CDR1 and CDR2, looked up from the germline V gene, are MDHEN and SYDVKM. V is shortened by 2 bases, J by 0 bases, and the region joining them spans 16 bases. There are 17 amino acids in the CDR3, from cysteine to phenylalanine inclusive. Only the CDR3 portion is preserved as DNA: 51 bases, with reading frame beginning at the first base. The research as a whole found: Clinical and demographic metadata were provided uncurated, with the amount varying by source and participant.

Source material: PBMCs or T cells enriched from blood (not recorded which). The chain employs TRBV28 and TRBJ1-1; there is no confident call for the D gene. The sequence came from a woman aged 30 to 39 with acute COVID-19. Read as DNA, the sequence is TGTGCCAGCAGTTTACCACTAGGGAGGACGATGAACACTGAAGCTTTCTTT. The translation is CASSLPLGRTMNTEAFF.